This passage covers 24 T cell receptor beta chains from one sample sequenced in a study of shared clonotypes between healthy human individuals. Produced via immunoSEQ multiplex PCR; TCRdb's table is partial and in-frame only. Found here are about 2.4 million clones, 93% of them singletons; the top ten hold around 0.37%. Input material: naive CD4+ T cells from PBMCs. Indicated subset: CD45RA+ positively selected. These receptors all stem from a man aged 18 to 30 in good health. Some clones in this sample may be carry-over from other donors' samples.

The genes are TRBV5-6 and TRBJ1-1; a possible D gene is TRBD1 (5 bases). Looked up from germline, CDR1 is SGHDT and CDR2 is YYEEEE. The CDR3 spans 15 residues. The germline V and J ends were trimmed by 2 bases and 0 bases, with 11 bases remaining between them. CDR3 residues: CASSFRQNMNTEAFF. The CDR3 DNA reads as TGTGCCAGCAGCTTTAGACAGAACATGAACACTGAAGCTTTCTTT. Full variable domain (remainder filled in from reference TRBV5-6 and TRBJ1-1): DAGVTQSPTHLIKTRGQQVTLRCSPKSGHDTVSWYQQALGQGPQFIFQYYEEEERQRGNFPDRFSGHQFPNYSSELNVNALLLGDSALYLCASSFRQNMNTEAFFGQGTRLTVV.

The DNA of the CDR3 is TGTGCCAGCAGCTTAGACGGGCGGGCGAGGACTGAAGCTTTCTTT. This encodes CASSLDGRARTEAFF. The V call is TRBV7-9, the J call TRBJ1-1; D not certain. V was pared by 1 base and J by 5 bases, with 14 bases between. Germline V gene lookup returns CDR1 SEHNR and CDR2 FQNEAQ (reference sequence). The CDR3 loop spans 15 amino acids.

The chain employs TRBV29-1 and TRBJ2-2; D perhaps matches TRBD2 (5 bases). The CDR3 loop spans 14 amino acids. V was trimmed by 7 bases and J by 2 bases, leaving 14 bases between them. The germline V gene encodes CDR1 SQVTM and CDR2 ANQGSEA. CDR3 nucleotide sequence: TGCAGCGCCCATAGGAGGTCCAACACCGGGGAGCTGTTTTTT. Protein sequence: CSAHRRSNTGELFF.

The rearrangement joins TRBV5-1 to TRBJ2-1, with TRBD2 as a possible D gene (6 bases). CDR1 and CDR2 (germline): SGHRS, YFSETQ. V was clipped by 1 base and J by 7 bases, with 18 bases between them. This CDR3 has 16 residues. This CDR3 is CASSLQAGRPDNEQFF. In nucleotides, the CDR3 is TGCGCCAGCAGCTTGCAGGCCGGGAGACCTGATAATGAGCAGTTCTTC. The whole variable domain, remainder taken from reference TRBV5-1 and TRBJ2-1, is KAGVTQTPRYLIKTRGQQVTLSCSPISGHRSVSWYQQTPGQGLQFLFEYFSETQRNKGNFPGRFSGRQFSNSRSEMNVSTLELGDSALYLCASSLQAGRPDNEQFFGPGTRLTVL.

The rearrangement joins TRBV29-1 to TRBJ2-6; 7 nucleotides agree with TRBD2. The V gene end was trimmed by 4 bases and the J gene end by 4 bases; junction bases not matched to a gene: 4. The CDR3 spans 14 residues. Germline V gene sequence: CDR1 SQVTM, CDR2 ANQGSEA. CDR3: CSVGEGNGANVLTF. CDR3 coding DNA: TGCAGCGTTGGGGAGGGGAACGGGGCCAACGTCCTGACTTTC.

This chain joins TRBV28 and TRBJ2-7; tentatively, D is TRBD1 or TRBD2 (7 bases each). Germline CDR1 reads MDHEN; CDR2 reads SYDVKM. Trimming took 10 bases from V and 9 from J, leaving 16 bases between them. The CDR3 is 11 residues long. The CDR3 region is CATQGGRGQYF. As DNA, the CDR3 is TGTGCCACCCAGGGGGGGAGGGGGCAGTACTTC.

The chain joins TRBV6-1 to TRBJ2-5, with D tentatively TRBD1 or TRBD2 (5 bases each). Trimming stripped 2 bases from V and 5 bases from J, with 12 bases between. Looked up from germline, CDR1 is MNHNS and CDR2 is SASEGT. The CDR3 is made up of 14 amino acids. The CDR3 loop reads CASSEPGHGETQYF. The CDR3 nucleotides read TGTGCCAGCAGTGAACCGGGGCATGGGGAGACCCAGTACTTC.

Points on this clone: The sample has other DNA sequences that encode this CDR3 too. The chain has TRBV20-1 and TRBJ2-5; no clear D. Trimming shortened V by 1 base and J by 4 bases, and 4 bases separated the two germline ends. The CDR3 length is 11 residues. Germline CDR1 and CDR2: DFQATT and SNEGSKA (reference sequence). CDR3 nucleotides: TGCAGTGCTAGAGCCCGAGAGACCCAGTACTTC. This encodes CSARARETQYF.

The rearrangement uses TRBV19 and TRBJ2-1; 10 bases are shared with TRBD2. J gave up 0 bases and V 4 bases, and 6 bases lay outside the gene matches. This CDR3 contains 17 residues. The germline gives CDR1 LNHDA, CDR2 SQIVND (reference sequence). For the CDR3, the DNA is TGTGCCAGTAGTAAAACGGCTAGCGGGAGCTCCTACAATGAGCAGTTCTTC. The encoded protein is CASSKTASGSSYNEQFF.

This chain links TRBV9 with TRBJ1-2; D is undetermined. The germline CDR1 and CDR2 sequences are SGDLS and YYNGEE. The CDR3 has 13 residues. V lost 4 bases and J 8 bases, leaving 15 bases between the germline ends. This chain's CDR3 is CASSTANLLGYTF. CDR3 nucleotides: TGTGCCAGCAGCACCGCAAATCTTTTGGGCTACACCTTC.

The CDR3 region has the DNA TGTGCCAGCAGTTCCCTATCAGGGACTAGCGGGGCCTACAATGAGCAGTTCTTC. Its translation: CASSSLSGTSGAYNEQFF. The rearrangement uses TRBV28 and TRBJ2-1; 13 nucleotides match TRBD2. From germline, CDR1 is MDHEN and CDR2 SYDVKM. The trim removed 4 bases at V and 2 bases at J, leaving 8 bases unmatched. This CDR3 contains 18 residues.

This clone was seen once. The chain uses TRBV5-4 and TRBJ2-2; 10 nucleotides match TRBD1. Unmatched junction bases numbered 3, after V lost 7 bases and J lost 0 bases. The germline CDR1 and CDR2 sequences are SGHNT and YYREEE (reference sequence). This CDR3 has 15 residues. The CDR3 protein is CASEGQGANTGELFF. CDR3 nucleotides: TGTGCCAGCGAAGGACAGGGGGCGAACACCGGGGAGCTGTTTTTT.

This clone came up once. The identical CDR3 is also encoded by other nucleotide sequences in the sample. The rearrangement joins TRBV18 to TRBJ1-4; 8 bases line up with TRBD1. V dropped 2 bases and J dropped 2; count of bases not matched to a gene: 1. CDR1 and CDR2 (germline): KGHSH, LQKENI. The CDR3 totals 15 residues. This CDR3 is CASSPDRGTNEKLFF. The CDR3 bases are TGTGCCAGCTCACCAGACAGGGGTACTAATGAAAAACTGTTTTTT.

The chain joins TRBV5-1 to TRBJ1-6; possible D gene TRBD1, 5 bases. The CDR3 spans 16 residues. With 4 bases removed from V and 8 bases from J, the gap between germline ends came to 19 bases. Germline V gene data show CDR1 as SGHRS and CDR2 as YFSETQ. CDR3 coding DNA: TGCGCCAGCAGCCCACTGGCGTGGGACTCGGATTCACCCCTCCACTTT. Its translation: CASSPLAWDSDSPLHF.

V usage is TRBV29-1 and J usage is TRBJ2-3, with 12 bases aligning to TRBD2. With 4 bases clipped from V and 6 bases from J, the junction kept 5 bases outside the gene matches. This CDR3 has 14 residues. Germline V CDR1 and CDR2: SQVTM, ANQGSEA. CDR3 nucleotide sequence: TGCAGCGTTGGGGCTAGCGGGAGGGTGGATACGCAGTATTTT. Translated: CSVGASGRVDTQYF.

In nucleotides, the CDR3 is TGTGCCAGCAGTTTTCGTCCAGGGGGCGCGAGTGGGGCTTTTGCTAACTATGGCTACACCTTC. Amino acids: CASSFRPGGASGAFANYGYTF. The chain couples TRBV28 to TRBJ1-2; 8 bases map to TRBD1. The CDR3 contains 21 residues. The junction had 21 bases not matched to a gene; V was cut back by 3 bases and J by 0 bases. Germline V gene data show CDR1 as MDHEN and CDR2 as SYDVKM.

This chain joins TRBV5-1 and TRBJ2-1, with TRBD1 identical over 9 bases. The V gene end was trimmed by 4 bases and the J gene end by 5 bases; junction bases not matched to a gene: 10. CDR3 length equals 16 residues. CDR1 and CDR2 from the germline V gene are SGHRS and YFSETQ. In DNA, the CDR3 is TGCGCCAGCAGCCCCTACGGGGACAGGGACCACAATGAGCAGTTCTTC. It translates to CASSPYGDRDHNEQFF.

The rearrangement uses TRBV27 and TRBJ2-3, with 8 bases matching TRBD2. Germline values: CDR1 MNHEY, CDR2 SMNVEV (reference sequence). Trimming took 6 bases from V and 2 from J; bases not matched to a gene: 7. This CDR3 has 15 residues. DNA of the CDR3: TGTGCCAGCAGGCGGCGGGAGGCCTCCACAGATACGCAGTATTTT. Residues: CASRRREASTDTQYF.

V and J are TRBV7-6 and TRBJ2-2; TRBD2 might be the D (5 bases). Germline assignment: CDR1 SGHVS and CDR2 FNYEAQ. The CDR3 totals 18 residues. The V and J ends lost 5 bases and 1 base respectively, with 20 bases between them. CDR3 DNA: TGTGCCAGCAGCCCCAGAGCGCGGCCCGGGGAGAACACCGGGGAGCTGTTTTTT. Protein: CASSPRARPGENTGELFF.

The chain is built from TRBV6-1 and TRBJ1-1; maybe TRBD1 (6 bases). Trimming stripped 2 bases from V and 7 bases from J, with 11 bases between. The CDR3 spans 13 residues. Germline lookup yields CDR1 MNHNS and CDR2 SASEGT. Here the CDR3 reads CASSETLDSEAFF. The CDR3 DNA reads as TGTGCCAGCAGTGAAACGTTGGACAGTGAAGCTTTCTTT.

In its sample, this clone was seen once. DNA of the CDR3: TGTGCCAGCAGTATGGGCCGGGAAAAACTGTTTTTT. Translation gives CASSMGREKLFF. This rearrangement joins TRBV28 to TRBJ1-4; D is uncertain. This CDR3 is built from 12 residues. The germline gives CDR1 MDHEN, CDR2 SYDVKM. Trimming took 5 bases from V and 8 from J, leaving 9 bases between them.

As regards this clone: Distinct nucleotide sequences in the sample also encode this CDR3. The CDR3 sequence: CASSLAGPGTGELFF. The CDR3 DNA reads TGTGCCAGCAGCTTAGCGGGCCCAGGCACCGGGGAGCTGTTTTTT. The rearrangement uses TRBV7-9 and TRBJ2-2; no firm D call. From germline, CDR1 is SEHNR and CDR2 FQNEAQ (reference sequence). The CDR3 length is 15 residues. V lost 0 bases and J 4 bases, leaving 9 bases between the germline ends.

The chain uses TRBV11-3 and TRBJ2-1; 7 bases are a match to TRBD2. The length of the CDR3 is 15 residues. Trimming at V came to 2 bases and at J to 5 bases, leaving 6 bases not matched to a gene. Germline CDR1 reads SGHNT; CDR2 reads YENEEA. DNA for the CDR3: TGTGCCAGCAGCTTATCCGGCGGGAGCCACAATGAGCAGTTCTTC. Protein product: CASSLSGGSHNEQFF.

The CDR3 sequence: CASSLGGDNYGYTF. The DNA for the CDR3 is TGTGCCAGCAGCTTGGGGGGTGATAACTATGGCTACACCTTC. The chain couples TRBV7-3 to TRBJ1-2; D may be TRBD1 (5 bases). The V gene lost 3 bases and the J gene lost 1 base, with 9 bases spanning the gap. This CDR3 contains 14 residues. CDR1 is SGHTA and CDR2 is FQGTGA in the germline V gene.